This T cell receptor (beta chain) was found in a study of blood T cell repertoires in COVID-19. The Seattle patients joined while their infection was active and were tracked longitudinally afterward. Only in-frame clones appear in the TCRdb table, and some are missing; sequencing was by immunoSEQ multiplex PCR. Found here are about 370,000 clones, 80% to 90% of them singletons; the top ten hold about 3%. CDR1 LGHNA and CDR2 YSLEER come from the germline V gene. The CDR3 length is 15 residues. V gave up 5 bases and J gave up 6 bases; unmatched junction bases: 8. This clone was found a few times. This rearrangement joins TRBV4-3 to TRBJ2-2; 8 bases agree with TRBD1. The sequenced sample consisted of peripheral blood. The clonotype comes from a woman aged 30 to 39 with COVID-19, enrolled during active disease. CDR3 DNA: TGCGCCAGCAGCACTCTGGACAGGGCGCCCGGGGAGCTGTTTTTT. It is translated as CASSTLDRAPGELFF.